A single TCR beta chain is shown here with its context. Antigen unknown. TCRdb re-derived calls from the reads in MiXCR, one entry per CDR3 protein. The data contain about 490,000 distinct CDR3 sequences, more than 20% of them singletons. These data originate in a study of T cell repertoires in cytomegalovirus infection. The overall study: Indications of both CMV infection and matching HLA type were provided by public TCR beta signatures.

Broader study findings: Individuals carrying CMV plus the relevant HLA were identified by cumulative frequency of public TCR beta families. Across the ex vivo response, the dominant clonotypes were HLA-C-restricted CMV-specific TCR beta clonotypes.

This CDR3 is 14 amino acids long. CDR1 SEHNR and CDR2 FQNEAQ come from the germline V gene (reference sequence). V was shortened by 3 bases and J by 6 bases, with 11 bases between the two germline ends. Sequenced input: PBMCs. This chain uses TRBV7-9 with TRBJ2-2; D is undetermined. The source is a human donor in good health (CMV status not recorded). Some clones in this sample may be carry-over from other donors' samples. The CDR3, as DNA: TGTGCCAGCAGCTTGGGCCACTATTCCGGGGAGCTGTTTTTT. This codes for CASSLGHYSGELFF.